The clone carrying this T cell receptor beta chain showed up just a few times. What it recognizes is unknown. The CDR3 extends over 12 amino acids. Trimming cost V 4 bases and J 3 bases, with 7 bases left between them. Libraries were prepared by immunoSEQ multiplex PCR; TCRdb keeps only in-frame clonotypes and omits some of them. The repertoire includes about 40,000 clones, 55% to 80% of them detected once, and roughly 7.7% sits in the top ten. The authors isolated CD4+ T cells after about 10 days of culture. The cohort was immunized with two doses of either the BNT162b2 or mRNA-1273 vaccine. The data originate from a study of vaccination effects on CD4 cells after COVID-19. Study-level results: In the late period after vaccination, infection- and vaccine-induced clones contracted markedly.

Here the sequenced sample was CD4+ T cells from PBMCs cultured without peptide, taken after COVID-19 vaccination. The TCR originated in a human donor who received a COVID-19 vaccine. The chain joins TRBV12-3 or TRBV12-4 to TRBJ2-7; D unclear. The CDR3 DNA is TGTGCCAGCAGTTCGGACGTCTACGAGCAGTACTTC. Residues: CASSSDVYEQYF.